The rows below give T cell receptor beta chains drawn from one sample of a study of blood T cell repertoires in COVID-19. Only in-frame clones appear in the TCRdb table, and some are missing; sequencing was by immunoSEQ multiplex PCR. This sample has 120,000 or so clones, with roughly 90% found just once. Sequencing was performed on peripheral blood. The receptors come from a woman aged 80 or older with acute or convalescent COVID-19. CDR3s include the opening cysteine and the closing phenylalanine or tryptophan. The D gene is left open where the match is weak. Some rows have no size entry. The others give once, few or many, or a class for an expanded clone.

v_call	d_call	clone_size	j_call	cdr3_length	cdr3_nt	cdr3_aa
TRBV7-2	TRBD1	NA	TRBJ1-2	14	TGTGCCAGCAGCTTATGGGACAGGGGGCCTGGCTACACCTTC	CASSLWDRGPGYTF
TRBV9	NA	NA	TRBJ2-3	15	TGTGCCAGCAGCGTAAATAGCGGCGACACAGATACGCAGTATTTT	CASSVNSGDTDTQYF
TRBV27	TRBD2	few	TRBJ2-2	18	TGTGCCAGCAGTTTCCCGGGACTAGCGAAAACGGGGATCGGGGAGCTGTTTTTT	CASSFPGLAKTGIGELFF
TRBV9	NA	NA	TRBJ1-2	14	TGTGCCAGCAGCGTAGACTCCGTTGGCTATGGCTACACCTTC	CASSVDSVGYGYTF
TRBV10-3	NA	once	TRBJ2-5	15	TGTGCCATCAGTGCGCGCCGGGGGGCCAAAGAGACCCAGTACTTC	CAISARRGAKETQYF
TRBV2	NA	NA	TRBJ1-5	15	TGTGCCAGCAGCCAAATGATGGGAGGCAATCAGCCCCAGCATTTT	CASSQMMGGNQPQHF
TRBV18	NA	NA	TRBJ2-4	14	TGTGCCAGCTCACCATCATTGGGCTTGAACATTCAGTACTTC	CASSPSLGLNIQYF
TRBV10-3	TRBD1	NA	TRBJ2-2	14	TGTGCCATCAGGCCCGAGACAGGGGGCGGGGAGCTGTTTTTT	CAIRPETGGGELFF
TRBV7-3	TRBD2	NA	TRBJ2-1	15	TGTGCCAGCAGCCCGGGAACAAGCGGGGAGGATGAGCAGTTCTTC	CASSPGTSGEDEQFF
TRBV4-1	NA	NA	TRBJ2-3	17	TGCGCCAGCAGCCAAGGGTTTGGAGGAGGAAGCACAGATACGCAGTATTTT	CASSQGFGGGSTDTQYF
TRBV3-1/TRBV3-2	TRBD1	NA	TRBJ1-3	15	TGTGCCAGCAGCCGGGACAGGCTGACTGGAAACACCATATATTTT	CASSRDRLTGNTIYF
TRBV2	NA	NA	TRBJ2-1	14	TGTGCCAGCAGTGAAGACGGGGGTACAAATGAGCAGTTCTTC	CASSEDGGTNEQFF
TRBV18	NA	NA	TRBJ2-2	15	TGTGCCAGCTCACCCCCCGTTGGGGCCACCGGGGAGCTGTTTTTT	CASSPPVGATGELFF
TRBV2	NA	NA	TRBJ1-2	15	TGTGCCAGCAGTGAAGCGCGGGCCGCGGGCTATGGCTACACCTTC	CASSEARAAGYGYTF
TRBV6-5	NA	NA	TRBJ1-4	16	TGTGCCAGCAGTTATTCCCGCGGAGTAACTAATGAAAAACTGTTTTTT	CASSYSRGVTNEKLFF
TRBV6-6	NA	once	TRBJ1-3	16	TGTGCCAGCAGCTCCTCGAGAGGGTTCTCTGGAAACACCATATATTTT	CASSSSRGFSGNTIYF
TRBV5-1	NA	NA	TRBJ2-7	11	TGCGCCAGCAAGTCGGGTGACGAGCAGTACTTC	CASKSGDEQYF
TRBV5-1	TRBD1	NA	TRBJ1-5	14	TGCGCCAGCAGCTTGGCAGGGGGGAATCAGCCCCAGCATTTT	CASSLAGGNQPQHF
TRBV5-1	TRBD2	NA	TRBJ2-3	17	TGCGCCAGCAGCTTCGTTAAGGGGACTAGCGGGGGTGATACGCAGTATTTT	CASSFVKGTSGGDTQYF
TRBV7-2	TRBD1	NA	TRBJ2-6	19	TGTGCCAGCAGCTCGGGTCCGGGACAGTCAGTCTCTGGGGCCAACGTCCTGACTTTC	CASSSGPGQSVSGANVLTF
TRBV28	NA	NA	TRBJ1-4	14	TGTGCCAGCAGTCGACAGGATGGGAGTGAAAAACTGTTTTTT	CASSRQDGSEKLFF
TRBV10-1	NA	few	TRBJ1-3	17	TGCGCCAGCCTGACCGCTGTGGACAGAAGCTCTGGAAACACCATATATTTT	CASLTAVDRSSGNTIYF
TRBV19	NA	NA	TRBJ2-7	11	TGTGCCAGTAGCCAGAGGGCCGAGCAGTACTTC	CASSQRAEQYF
TRBV5-1	NA	NA	TRBJ1-4	12	TGCGCCAGCAGCTCCGGGTCTGGGAAACTGTTTTTT	CASSSGSGKLFF
TRBV5-1	NA	NA	TRBJ1-1	15	TGCGCCAGCAGCTCAACCTCACATTCGAACACTGAAGCTTTCTTT	CASSSTSHSNTEAFF
TRBV4-3	TRBD2	NA	TRBJ2-3	14	TGCGCCAGCAGCCAGCTAGCGGGTGCAGATACGCAGTATTTT	CASSQLAGADTQYF
TRBV18	TRBD2	NA	TRBJ2-1	17	TGTGCCAGCTCACCAGAGGGACTAGCGGGAGGGCCCTATGAGCAGTTCTTC	CASSPEGLAGGPYEQFF
TRBV7-9	TRBD1	NA	TRBJ2-5	16	TGTGCCAGCAGCCCGTACGTCGGACAGGGTTGGGAGACCCAGTACTTC	CASSPYVGQGWETQYF
TRBV6-2/TRBV6-3	TRBD1	NA	TRBJ2-3	12	TGTGCCAGCAGATACAGGGGAGATACGCAGTATTTT	CASRYRGDTQYF
TRBV7-9	TRBD1	few	TRBJ1-2	14	TGTGCCAGCAGCCTAATCACAGGGGATCGTGGCTACACCTTC	CASSLITGDRGYTF
TRBV5-1	NA	NA	TRBJ1-4	15	TGCGCCAGCAGCTTGGCCGGGGGGTCTAATGAAAAACTGTTTTTT	CASSLAGGSNEKLFF
TRBV4-1	NA	few	TRBJ1-3	16	TGCGCCAGCAGCCAAGTCCAGCAGGGTCCTGGAAACACCATATATTTT	CASSQVQQGPGNTIYF
TRBV18	TRBD1	NA	TRBJ1-2	14	TGTGCCAGCTCACCGGGACAGGGGATCTATGGCTACACCTTC	CASSPGQGIYGYTF
TRBV5-1	TRBD1	NA	TRBJ1-1	13	TGCGCCAGCAGCTTGGGGCAGGGGGCGAAAGCTTTCTTT	CASSLGQGAKAFF
TRBV2	NA	NA	TRBJ1-1	10	TGTGCCAGCAGTGAATTCGGAGCTTTCTTT	CASSEFGAFF
TRBV11-2	TRBD1	NA	TRBJ2-7	15	TGTGCCAGCAGCTCCGACAGGGGCCCCTCCTACGAGCAGTACTTC	CASSSDRGPSYEQYF
TRBV19	NA	NA	TRBJ2-3	13	TGTGCCAGTAGCCCGAGGCGCACAGATACGCAGTATTTT	CASSPRRTDTQYF
TRBV5-4	NA	NA	TRBJ1-6	14	TGTGCCAGCAGCCCCGGGGGGCAGGTAGTATCCCTCCACTTT	CASSPGGQVVSLHF
TRBV5-4	TRBD1	NA	TRBJ2-2	15	TGTGCCAGCAGCTCCCGAGGGGGCATGACCGGGGAGCTGTTTTTT	CASSSRGGMTGELFF
TRBV19	TRBD1	NA	TRBJ2-5	15	TGTGCCAGTAGCCGGGACAGGGGGCTTTGGGAGACCCAGTACTTC	CASSRDRGLWETQYF
TRBV11-3	NA	NA	TRBJ2-2	15	TGTGCCAGCAGCTTAGAAGGGGCCTTCACCGGGGAGCTGTTTTTT	CASSLEGAFTGELFF
TRBV20-1	TRBD1	NA	TRBJ2-1	14	TGCAGTGCTAGTTTGGGACAGTCCTTCAATGAGCAGTTCTTC	CSASLGQSFNEQFF
TRBV28	TRBD1	NA	TRBJ1-2	13	TGTGCCAGCAGTGAACAGGGGGGCTATGGCTACACCTTC	CASSEQGGYGYTF
TRBV29-1	TRBD1	NA	TRBJ1-2	15	TGCAGCGTTGATGCCCGAGACAGGGGGAACTATGGCTACACCTTC	CSVDARDRGNYGYTF
TRBV6-2/TRBV6-3	TRBD1	NA	TRBJ2-7	13	TGTGCCAGCAACCCGGGACAGGGCTACGAGCAGTACTTC	CASNPGQGYEQYF
TRBV4-2	NA	NA	TRBJ1-2	14	TGTGCCAGCAGCCAAGCCGCGGGTGACTATGGCTACACCTTC	CASSQAAGDYGYTF
TRBV5-8	NA	NA	TRBJ2-5	16	TGTGCCAGCAGCTCGACTCGGACGGCGGGGCAAGAGACCCAGTACTTC	CASSSTRTAGQETQYF
TRBV18	TRBD2	NA	TRBJ2-1	16	TGTGCCAGCTCACCGGCCGGGACTAGCAGAAACAATGAGCAGTTCTTC	CASSPAGTSRNNEQFF
TRBV18	NA	NA	TRBJ2-1	14	TGTGCCAGCTCCCCGGCGGGACCCCCTGGGGAGCAGTTCTTC	CASSPAGPPGEQFF